A selection of T cell receptor beta chains follows, all from one sample in a study of OX40 agonist ivuxolimab in advanced cancers. Sequencing was performed with immunoSEQ multiplex PCR; in TCRdb, only in-frame clones are kept and a portion is missing. The data contain roughly 60,000 clones, around 83% of them seen just once; the ten biggest clones take up approximately 4%. Sequenced material: CD4+ or CD8+ T cells sorted from blood, taken in a trial of the OX40 agonist ivuxolimab. Receptors originate from an adult with an advanced solid tumor such as melanoma, head and neck, liver or kidney cancer. Both conserved end residues are part of each CDR3.

cdr3_aa	v_call	j_call
CASSDTGGARNTIYF	TRBV6-1	TRBJ1-3
CASSLSSNTGELFF	TRBV9	TRBJ2-2
CASSSSSYNEQFF	TRBV7-2	TRBJ2-1
CASSRRGSAGGTGELFF	TRBV5-1	TRBJ2-2
CASSDRDRVANEQFF	TRBV11-2	TRBJ2-1
CASGRGSYEQYF	TRBV2	TRBJ2-7
CASRTGLDNQPQHF	TRBV7-2	TRBJ1-5
CASSSTDTQYF	TRBV7-3	TRBJ2-3
CASSRERTSRQTQYF	TRBV7-6	TRBJ2-5
CASSQTAAVGNTIYF	TRBV5-1	TRBJ1-3
CASSLSSGGTYEQYF	TRBV5-5	TRBJ2-7
CAGTRGRGYTF	TRBV30	TRBJ1-2
CASSTRNVEKLFF	TRBV19	TRBJ1-4
CASSERDSEKLFF	TRBV6-5	TRBJ1-4
CASSLPGGTDTQYF	TRBV28	TRBJ2-3
CASSFKGQAIDYGYTF	TRBV5-1	TRBJ1-2
CAISHDRPGELFF	TRBV10-3	TRBJ2-2
CASSLHRGRRDRADTQYF	TRBV5-1	TRBJ2-3
CASSGGGGETQYF	TRBV2	TRBJ2-5
CASLVEQYF	TRBV19	TRBJ2-7
CASRPSGGPTDTQYF	TRBV5-1	TRBJ2-3
CASSLSQTEAFF	TRBV7-9	TRBJ1-1
CASSYDGQGINEQFF	TRBV7-9	TRBJ2-1
CASSIAPGHQNTEAFF	TRBV19	TRBJ1-1
CASGTIRTEAFF	TRBV28	TRBJ1-1
CASSSQRPTDTQYF	TRBV5-1	TRBJ2-3
CASNPLAGQETQYF	TRBV6-1	TRBJ2-5
CASTTDKPTEAFF	TRBV19	TRBJ1-1
CASSQDSRGTGELFF	TRBV4-3	TRBJ2-2
CASRDLLLSPQHF	TRBV2	TRBJ1-5
CASTQGASTDTQYF	TRBV2	TRBJ2-3